This TCR beta chain was identified during a study of T cells after yellow fever vaccination. Looking at the study overall: In the case of low-cell-number fractions, SMART-Seq v4 Ultra Low Input was used for preparation.

Study results and caveats: Weaker overall was a secondary response that nonetheless peaked faster, on day 5 versus 15. Most primary-vaccination clones reappeared after the booster (about 96% CD4, about 88% CD8).

This CDR3 region has 15 residues. With 0 bases removed from V and 4 bases from J, the gap between germline ends came to 8 bases. The germline V gene has CDR1 SGHKS and CDR2 YYEKEE (reference sequence). Turning to this clonotype: What it binds is not known.

By 5'RACE template switching, TCR cDNA was produced, with a universal primer site and UMIs added in the process. MiXCR, applied by TCRdb to the 5' RACE reads, yields one record per CDR3 protein. Counted here are approximately 550,000 distinct CDR3 sequences, 15% to 20% occurring once; the ten biggest clones make up 13% to 15%. The source of this sequence is a man aged 25 to 45 who received the YFV17D yellow fever vaccine. This material consisted of PBMCs, taken 15 days after the yellow fever booster vaccination. The V call is TRBV5-5, the J call TRBJ2-6, with D unclear. DNA of the CDR3: TGTGCCAGCAGCTTGGAGCGATCGGGGGCCAACGTCCTGACTTTC. Its translation is CASSLERSGANVLTF. The full variable domain, rest sourced from reference TRBV5-5 and TRBJ2-6, is DAGVTQSPTHLIKTRGQQVTLRCSPISGHKSVSWYQQVLGQGPQFIFQYYEKEERGRGNFPDRFSARQFPNYSSELNVNALLLGDSALYLCASSLERSGANVLTFGAGSRLTVL.